A single sample is the source of the 4 T cell receptor beta chains below, sequenced in a study of T cell responses to AZD1222 COVID-19 vaccine. Sequencing was performed with immunoSEQ multiplex PCR; in TCRdb, only in-frame clones are kept and a portion is missing. Of over 100,000 clones in the sample, 70% to 90% are singletons; the top ten hold around 8%. Sequenced here: peripheral blood, sampled on day 0 of AZD1222 vaccination. The source of these receptors is an adult in good health.

As DNA, the CDR3 is TGTGCCAGCAGTTTGCCCGGGACTAGCGGGGGCTTGGTGGAGACCCAGTACTTC. Amino acid sequence: CASSLPGTSGGLVETQYF. The chain employs TRBV28 and TRBJ2-5; TRBD2 matches at 14 bases. Per germline, CDR1 MDHEN and CDR2 SYDVKM. The CDR3 contains 18 residues. The junction had 11 bases not matched to a gene; V was cut back by 3 bases and J by 5 bases.

In its sample, this clone was seen once. The chain recombines TRBV19 with TRBJ2-2, with 8 bases lining up with TRBD1. Looked up from germline, CDR1 is LNHDA and CDR2 is SQIVND (reference sequence). This CDR3 is 15 amino acids long. Trimming took 8 bases from V and 4 from J; bases not matched to a gene: 9. The CDR3 DNA is TGTGCCAGTGGCCCGGGACAGGTCTCCACCGGGGAGCTGTTTTTT. Protein sequence: CASGPGQVSTGELFF.

This rearrangement joins TRBV5-8 to TRBJ1-5; tentatively, D is TRBD1 (6 bases). Germline V gene sequence: CDR1 SGHTS, CDR2 YDEGEE. CDR3 length: 16 amino acids. V lost 4 bases to trimming and J lost 4 bases, with 18 bases between them. CDR3 sequence: CASSTRRGGGNQPQHF. In DNA, the CDR3 is TGTGCCAGCAGCACTCGCAGGGGAGGGGGAAATCAGCCCCAGCATTTT.

The chain has TRBV7-3 and TRBJ2-7, with 12 bases that match TRBD2. V lost 5 bases, J lost 5 bases, and 10 bases stayed unmatched. Germline V gene lookup returns CDR1 SGHTA and CDR2 FQGTGA. The CDR3 is made up of 16 amino acids. The CDR3 DNA sequence: TGTGCCAGCAGCCACGGCGGACTAGCGGGGATGGACGAGCAGTACTTC. Its translation: CASSHGGLAGMDEQYF.